This T cell receptor (beta chain) came from a study of blood T cell repertoires in COVID-19. The V end lost 5 bases, the J end lost 3 bases, and 4 bases lay between the germline ends. The CDR3 is 12 residues long. CDR1 is SGHTA, CDR2 FQGNSA, per germline. Method: immunoSEQ multiplex PCR; TCRdb's copy keeps in-frame clones and lacks some. This table holds about 250,000 clones, about 80% found once. This clonotype was sampled from a man aged 45 to 65 who had recovered from COVID-19. The V and J genes are TRBV7-2 and TRBJ2-2; D gene uncertain. Source material: PBMCs or T cells enriched from blood (not recorded which). CDR3 amino acids: CASSPYTGELFF. The CDR3 bases are TGTGCCAGCAGCCCCTACACCGGGGAGCTGTTTTTT.